The T cell receptor (beta chain) described here comes from a study of blood T cell repertoires in COVID-19. TCRdb's copy holds only in-frame clones and misses some; the assay was immunoSEQ multiplex PCR. The sample shows fewer than 200,000 clones, approximately 84% of them seen only once. The sample taken for sequencing was peripheral blood. This receptor was identified in a man in his forties with acute or convalescent COVID-19.

CDR3 sequence: CASSVEGGGVHHSYNEQFF. The CDR3 bases are TGTGCCAGCAGCGTAGAAGGCGGGGGGGTACACCACTCCTACAATGAGCAGTTCTTC. J is TRBJ2-1 and V is TRBV9, with 9 bases lining up with TRBD2. The trim removed 0 bases at V and 0 bases at J, leaving 10 bases unmatched. In germline, CDR1 is SGDLS, CDR2 YYNGEE. There are 19 residues in the CDR3.